The entry below gives a single T cell receptor (beta chain) sequence along with its context. The sequenced target, TCR beta, came from blood CD8+ and CD4+ T cells. The multiple sclerosis control cohort comprised treatment-naive individuals presenting with stable or active relapsing-remitting disease. Both CD4+ and CD8+ T cells were negatively isolated, and TEMRA cells underwent FACS enrichment. CDR3 length equals 14 residues. The germline V gene encodes CDR1 MNHEY and CDR2 SMNVEV (reference sequence). The trim removed 3 bases at V and 4 bases at J, leaving 5 bases unmatched. This entry belongs to a study of CD8 T cells in Susac syndrome. Reverse transcription used roughly 0.45 to 1 ug RNA and random hexamers. The CDR3 of TCR beta was amplified by immunoSEQ multiplex PCR across 54 Vbeta and 13 Jbeta. MiXCR, applied by TCRdb to the immunoSEQ multiplex PCR reads, yields one record per CDR3 protein. The repertoire holds approximately 200,000 distinct CDR3 sequences, with roughly 96% as singletons.

V is TRBV27 and J is TRBJ1-1; 7 bases align to TRBD1. The receptor was isolated from a human donor with multiple sclerosis. Sequenced: CD4+ T cells from PBMCs. CDR3 DNA sequence: TGTGCCAGCAGTTTGAAGGGGGCAGGCACTGAAGCTTTCTTT. As protein: CASSLKGAGTEAFF.